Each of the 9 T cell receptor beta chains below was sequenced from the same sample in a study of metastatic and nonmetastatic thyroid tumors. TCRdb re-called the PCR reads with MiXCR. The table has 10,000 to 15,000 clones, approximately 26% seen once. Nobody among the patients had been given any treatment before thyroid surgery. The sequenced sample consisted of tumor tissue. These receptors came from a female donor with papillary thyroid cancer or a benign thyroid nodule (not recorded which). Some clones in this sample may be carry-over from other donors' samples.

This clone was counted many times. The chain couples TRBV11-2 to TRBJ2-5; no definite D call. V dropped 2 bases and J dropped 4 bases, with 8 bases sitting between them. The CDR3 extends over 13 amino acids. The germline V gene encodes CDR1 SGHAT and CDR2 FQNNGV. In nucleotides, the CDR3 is TGTGCCAGCAGCTTAAATTCCCTAGAGACCCAGTACTTC. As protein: CASSLNSLETQYF.

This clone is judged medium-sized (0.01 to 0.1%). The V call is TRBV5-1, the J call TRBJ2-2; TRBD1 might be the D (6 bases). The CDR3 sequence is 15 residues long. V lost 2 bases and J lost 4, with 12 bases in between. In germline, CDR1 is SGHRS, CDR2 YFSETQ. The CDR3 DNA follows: TGCGCCAGCAGCTTAACAGGGTTGGCCACCGGGGAGCTGTTTTTT. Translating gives CASSLTGLATGELFF.

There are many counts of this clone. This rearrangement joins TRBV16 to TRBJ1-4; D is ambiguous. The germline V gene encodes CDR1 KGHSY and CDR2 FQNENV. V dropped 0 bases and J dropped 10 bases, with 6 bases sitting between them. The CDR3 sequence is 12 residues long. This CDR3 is CASSQSLGKLFF. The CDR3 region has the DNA TGTGCCAGCAGCCAATCATTGGGAAAACTGTTTTTT.

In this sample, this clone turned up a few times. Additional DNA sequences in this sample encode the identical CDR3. The CDR3 region is CASSPLAERNTGELFF. For the CDR3, the DNA is TGTGCCAGCAGTCCGTTAGCGGAGAGGAACACCGGGGAGCTGTTTTTT. The chain has TRBV27 and TRBJ2-2, with D perhaps matching TRBD2 (6 bases). V gave up 5 bases and J gave up 1 base, with 14 bases separating them. The CDR3 is made up of 16 amino acids. Germline V gene sequence: CDR1 MNHEY, CDR2 SMNVEV (reference sequence).

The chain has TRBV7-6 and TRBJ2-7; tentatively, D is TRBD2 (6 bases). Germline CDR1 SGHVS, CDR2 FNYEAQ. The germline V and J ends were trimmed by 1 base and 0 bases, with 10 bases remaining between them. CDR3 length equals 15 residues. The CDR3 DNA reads TGTGCCAGCAGCTTAGATTCCGGGAGCTCCTACGAGCAGTACTTC. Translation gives CASSLDSGSSYEQYF.

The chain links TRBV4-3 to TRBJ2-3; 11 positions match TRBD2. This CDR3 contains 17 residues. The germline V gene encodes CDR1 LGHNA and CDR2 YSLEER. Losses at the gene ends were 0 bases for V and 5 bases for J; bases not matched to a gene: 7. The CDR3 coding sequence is TGCGCCAGCAGCCAAGACCTAGCGGGGGGCCATGGAGATACGCAGTATTTT. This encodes CASSQDLAGGHGDTQYF.

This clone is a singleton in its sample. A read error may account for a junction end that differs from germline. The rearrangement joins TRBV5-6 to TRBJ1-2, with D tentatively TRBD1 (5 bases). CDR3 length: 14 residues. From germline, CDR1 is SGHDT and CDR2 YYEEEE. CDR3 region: CASSLGTDFYGYTF. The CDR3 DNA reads TGTGCCAGTAGCTTGGGGACGGATTTCTATGGCTACACCTTC.

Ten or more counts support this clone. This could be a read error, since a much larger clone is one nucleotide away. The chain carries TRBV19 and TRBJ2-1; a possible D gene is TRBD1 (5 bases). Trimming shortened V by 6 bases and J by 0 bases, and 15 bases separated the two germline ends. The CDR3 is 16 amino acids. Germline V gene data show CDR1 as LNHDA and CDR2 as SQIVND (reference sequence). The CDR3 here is CASRLDSLSSYNEQFF. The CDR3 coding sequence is TGTGCCAGTAGGTTAGACAGTTTGAGCTCCTACAATGAGCAGTTCTTC. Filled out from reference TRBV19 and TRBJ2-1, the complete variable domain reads DGGITQSPKYLFRKEGQNVTLSCEQNLNHDAMYWYRQDPGQGLRLIYYSQIVNDFQKGDIAEGYSVSREKKESFPLTVTSAQKNPTAFYLCASRLDSLSSYNEQFFGPGTRLTVL.

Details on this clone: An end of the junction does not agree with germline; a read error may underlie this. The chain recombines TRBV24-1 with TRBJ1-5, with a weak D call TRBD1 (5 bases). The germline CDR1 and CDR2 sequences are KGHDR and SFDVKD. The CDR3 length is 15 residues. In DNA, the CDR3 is TGTGCAACCAGTGCGGGGCCTTATAGAAATCAGCCCCAGCATTTT. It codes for CATSAGPYRNQPQHF.